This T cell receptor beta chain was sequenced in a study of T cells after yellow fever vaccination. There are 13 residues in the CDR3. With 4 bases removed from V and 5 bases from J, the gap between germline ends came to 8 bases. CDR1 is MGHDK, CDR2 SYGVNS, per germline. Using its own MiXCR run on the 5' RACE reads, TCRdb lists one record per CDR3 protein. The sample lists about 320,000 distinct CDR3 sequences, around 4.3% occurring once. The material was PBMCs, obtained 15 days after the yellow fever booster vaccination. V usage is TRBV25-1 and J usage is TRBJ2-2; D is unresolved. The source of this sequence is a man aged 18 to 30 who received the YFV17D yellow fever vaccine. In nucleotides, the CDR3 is TGTGCCAGCAGTGTCTCCCCTACCGGGGAGCTGTTTTTT. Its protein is CASSVSPTGELFF.